This note documents a single TCR beta chain sequence. The CDR3 consists of 14 residues. V lost 3 bases, J lost 6 bases, and 5 bases stayed unmatched. CDR1 is ENHRY and CDR2 is SYGVKD in the germline V gene. Original handling: Nucleated cell counts were estimated from reference gene primer amplification. Assay: immunoSEQ multiplex PCR; the TCRdb copy retains only in-frame clones and omits some. V and J calls and clone size come straight from that table; D and trimming were deduced from the DNA. The sample yields about 300,000 clones, 88% seen once. The entry originates in a study of blood T cell repertoires in COVID-19. Study context: The cDNA or gDNA used as material had been derived from T cells, B-cell-depleted T cells, or PBMCs.

The Seattle patients joined while their infection was active and were tracked longitudinally afterward. The sequence was obtained from a woman aged 30 to 39 with COVID-19, enrolled during active disease. The V call is TRBV10-3, the J call TRBJ1-5; 7 nucleotides align to TRBD1. Sample: peripheral blood. CDR3 sequence: CAISEGRGVQPQHF. CDR3 bases: TGTGCCATCAGTGAAGGCAGGGGGGTTCAGCCCCAGCATTTT.